This record covers a single T cell receptor (beta chain). Its antigen is currently unknown. This CDR3 has 15 amino acids. V was clipped by 5 bases and J by 3 bases, with 16 bases between them. Germline CDR1 is KGHSH and CDR2 is LQKENI. This record comes from a study of metastatic and nonmetastatic thyroid tumors. Study at large: Across blood and tumor or nodule tissue, repertoires from malignant and benign thyroid patients were compared with one another.

Broader study findings: Malignant thyroid tumors reportedly had TCR beta diversity that was significantly higher than in benign nodules, in blood and tumor.

All patients were treatment-naive before thyroid surgery. TCRdb re-analyzed the PCR reads through MiXCR. The sample lists 72,000 or so clones; more than 15% were seen once. This receptor was taken from a female donor with papillary thyroid cancer or a benign thyroid nodule (not recorded which). Some clones in this sample may be carry-over from other donors' samples. The sample consisted of blood. The rearrangement links TRBV18 to TRBJ1-2, with D possibly matching TRBD1 (6 bases). The CDR3 bases are TGTGCCAGCTCATCAAACGGACAGAACCACTATGGCTACACCTTC. This codes for CASSSNGQNHYGYTF.